This TCR beta chain came from a study of OX40 agonist ivuxolimab in advanced cancers. Study findings and constraints: Some nonresponders also had low normalized T-cell clonal expansion. There were, on average, more expanded clones in CD8+ T cells than in CD4+.

Regarding this clone: Its antigen is not identified.

The table came from immunoSEQ multiplex PCR; TCRdb's copy has only in-frame clones and leaves some out. The top ten clones hold roughly 2.2% of a sample with tens of thousands of clones, roughly 80% of them seen once. The CDR3 consists of 13 residues. Germline values: CDR1 LNHNV, CDR2 YYDKDF (reference sequence). Trimming took off 1 base at V and 6 bases at J, with 10 bases between the two ends. The genes are TRBV15 and TRBJ2-7; D not certain. The sequence came from an adult with an advanced solid tumor such as melanoma, head and neck, liver or kidney cancer. Sequencing was performed on CD4+ or CD8+ T cells sorted from blood, taken in a trial of the OX40 agonist ivuxolimab. The CDR3 DNA is TGTGCCACCAGCAGAGTCCCTAAGGGCGAGCAGTACTTC. Translating gives CATSRVPKGEQYF.